The source of this TCR beta chain is a study of T cells in Graves' hyperthyroidism and ophthalmopathy. From RNA transcripts, TCR beta CDR3 regions were amplified. HTBI primers were the set used in a first-round RT-PCR of the TCR CDR3. TCRdb called the multiplex PCR reads again in MiXCR, with one record for every CDR3 protein. This table has 560,000 or so distinct CDR3 sequences, 20% appearing once. Per the germline V gene, CDR1 is MNHEY and CDR2 is SVGAGI. With 0 bases clipped from V and 3 bases from J, the junction kept 0 bases outside the gene matches. The CDR3 length is 15 residues. The chain is built from TRBV6-5 and TRBJ2-5, with TRBD2 matching 11 bases. The receptor's source is a man aged 40-55 years with Graves' ophthalmopathy. The sample consisted of blood. The CDR3: CASSYSGLAEETQYF. CDR3 bases: TGTGCCAGCAGTTACTCGGGACTAGCGGAAGAGACCCAGTACTTC.